These 5 T cell receptor beta chains were all obtained from the same sample, sequenced in a study of shared clonotypes between healthy human individuals. The assay was immunoSEQ multiplex PCR, and TCRdb's table has in-frame clones only and misses some. The sample shows roughly 2 million clones, approximately 94% of them seen only once. Material: naive CD4+ T cells sorted from blood. Regarding subset: CD45RA+ positively selected. The receptors originated from a man aged 18-30 years in good health.

The J gene is TRBJ2-3, the V gene TRBV9, with TRBD2 matching over 11 bases. CDR1 SGDLS and CDR2 YYNGEE come from the germline V gene. The CDR3 is made up of 16 amino acids. V lost 3 bases and J lost 0; bases outside the gene matches: 3. CDR3 protein: CASSASGGPSTDTQYF. The CDR3 nucleotides read TGTGCCAGCAGCGCTAGCGGGGGGCCTAGCACAGATACGCAGTATTTT. The complete variable domain, with remaining parts taken from reference TRBV9 and TRBJ2-3, reads DSGVTQTPKHLITATGQRVTLRCSPRSGDLSVYWYQQSLDQGLQFLIQYYNGEERAKGNILERFSAQQFPDLHSELNLSSLELGDSALYFCASSASGGPSTDTQYFGPGTRLTVL.

This chain joins TRBV6-1 and TRBJ2-2; possible D gene TRBD2, 6 bases. The CDR3 loop spans 15 amino acids. Per the germline V gene, CDR1 is MNHNS and CDR2 is SASEGT. V was trimmed by 6 bases and J by 3 bases, leaving 14 bases between them. Here the CDR3 reads CASRLGGFHTGELFF. The DNA for the CDR3 is TGTGCCAGCAGGTTGGGGGGATTCCACACCGGGGAGCTGTTTTTT.

The chain is built from TRBV5-6 and TRBJ2-5; TRBD2 agrees at 8 bases. The germline V gene has CDR1 SGHDT and CDR2 YYEEEE. The CDR3 loop spans 17 amino acids. The trim removed 1 base at V and 0 bases at J, leaving 8 bases unmatched. The CDR3 reads CASSLRPAGVNQETQYF. CDR3 coding DNA: TGTGCCAGCAGCTTGAGACCAGCGGGAGTGAACCAAGAGACCCAGTACTTC.

This clone was recorded once. This sample includes further DNA sequences coding for the same CDR3. V gene TRBV7-3 combines with J gene TRBJ1-1, with a weak D call TRBD1 (5 bases). The CDR3 has 13 residues. Germline V gene sequence: CDR1 SGHTA, CDR2 FQGTGA. Trimming took off 2 bases at V and 4 bases at J, with 8 bases between the two ends. The CDR3 DNA reads as TGTGCCAGCAGCTTACAGGGAGGCACTGAAGCTTTCTTT. It codes for CASSLQGGTEAFF.

CDR3 loop: CASSVFPSGSQETQYF. The DNA of the CDR3 is TGTGCCAGCAGCGTATTCCCTAGCGGGAGTCAAGAGACCCAGTACTTC. V is TRBV9 and J is TRBJ2-5; TRBD2 agrees at 10 bases. The CDR3 totals 16 residues. Per germline, CDR1 SGDLS and CDR2 YYNGEE. V lost 1 base to trimming and J lost 2 bases; unmatched junction nucleotides: 5.